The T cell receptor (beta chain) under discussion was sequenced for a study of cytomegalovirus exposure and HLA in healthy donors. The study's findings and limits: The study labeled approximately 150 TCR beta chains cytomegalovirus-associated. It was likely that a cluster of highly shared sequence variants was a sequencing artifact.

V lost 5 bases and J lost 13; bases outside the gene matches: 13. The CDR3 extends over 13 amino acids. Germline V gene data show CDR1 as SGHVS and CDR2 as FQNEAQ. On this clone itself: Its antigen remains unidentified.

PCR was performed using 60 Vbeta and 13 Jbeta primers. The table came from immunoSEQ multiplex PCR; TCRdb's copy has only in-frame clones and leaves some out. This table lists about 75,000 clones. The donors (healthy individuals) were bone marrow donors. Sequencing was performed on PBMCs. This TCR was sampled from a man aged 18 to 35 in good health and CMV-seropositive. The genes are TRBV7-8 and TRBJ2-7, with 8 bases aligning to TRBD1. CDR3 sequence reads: CASSPQPDREYYF. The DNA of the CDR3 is TGTGCCAGCAGCCCCCAACCGGACAGGGAGTATTACTTC.